This record looks at one T cell receptor (beta chain) sequence and its context. This clonotype was counted at least ten times. Its antigen remains undetermined. Base qualities are not at hand, and no much larger clone is one base apart. This entry is derived from a study of blood T cells in healthy people across ages (dated by TCRdb to between 2014 and 2017). Looking at the study overall: Template switching captured roughly one uniquely barcoded TCR beta cDNA molecule per two T cells in model experiments. The study analyzed two additional independent replicas of 1 million unique cDNA reads from the same blood draw for two donors, one aged 18 to 29 and one aged 80 or older. Donors were grouped into four age groups: young (average roughly 17 years), middle-aged (approximately 41), aged (around 60) and long-lived (around 80). The study measured age-related changes in TCR beta repertoire diversity using deep sequencing normalized with unique cDNA molecular identifiers. Donors of different ages were randomly distributed across sequencing lanes to avoid experimental bias. General conclusions and limits of the study: Estimates of total diversity based on one million sequenced T cells were considered lower bounds and underestimates. The percentage of naive T cells measured by flow cytometry correlated strongly with observed TCR beta diversity. Because donor CMV infection status was unknown, age-related changes in expanded clonotypes were potentially confounded. Observed TCR beta diversity per million T cells fell roughly linearly with age, and a significant reduction was already apparent by age around 40. Because profiling used bulk unsorted PBMCs, naive and antigen-experienced compartments could not be compared conclusively. Compared with the aged group, more naive CD4+ T cells, fewer expanded clones and increased TCR diversity were shown by the long-lived group, suggesting age selection.

The receptor library was made with 5' RACE. The data were produced on an Illumina HiSeq 2500. A second PCR of roughly 6 to 11 cycles was run with a J-beta primer mix and a sample-barcoded 5' primer. A unique molecular identifier was introduced onto each TCR beta cDNA molecule by a template-switch 5' adaptor carrying 12 random nucleotides. At least 3 million CDR3-containing paired-end reads were obtained from each sample. First-strand cDNA was synthesized from all RNA with the Mint cDNA synthesis kit, primed by a TRBC-specific oligonucleotide. Following uracil-DNA glycosylase treatment, all cDNA underwent a first 18-cycle PCR with the universal primers M1SS and BC2_uni_R. The paper's processing steps were these. Normalization of each sample was performed by random selection of 1 million high-quality reads, each carrying a distinct molecular identifier. Reads with shared molecular identifiers were discarded instead of being binned into consensus sequences. CDR3 identification, clonotype clustering and error correction used MiTCR with a Q25 quality threshold and the strictest error-elimination algorithm. A nonparametric unseen species model using Euler transformation provided a lower-bound estimate of total TCR beta diversity. TCRdb's own reprocessing of the public reads used fastp at Q25 and MiXCR and kept productive beta chains. Rows with one shared CDR3 protein collapse into an entry with the most common genes and DNA. The V and J calls follow TCRdb's processing rather than the paper's. The sample profile shows a few hundred thousand distinct CDR3 sequences; approximately 52% of them were found once. Clones ranked in the top ten supply around 49% of the sample.

The roughly 42 donors, aged about 6 to 95 years, were systemically healthy Caucasian individuals from Russia. Each donor gave 8 to 10 milliliters of peripheral blood, drawn into EDTA-treated Vacutainer tubes. Ficoll-Paque density-gradient centrifugation was used to isolate PBMCs, with at least 7 million per sample. Trizol reagent was used to extract total RNA from the PBMCs, yielding at least 5 micrograms per sample. The percentages of naive CD45RAhigh/CD27high T cells were determined by flow cytometry on a PBMC aliquot from every donor. The CDR3 goes from the cysteine to the phenylalanine over 14 residues. The only DNA kept is the CDR3, 42 bases in frame from the first base. The germline V gene (reference sequence) gives CDR1 as DFQATT and CDR2 as SNEGSKA. V is pared back by 3 bases and J by 5 bases, with 14 bases lying between the germline termini.

The chain is assembled from TRBV20-1 and TRBJ2-1, with a tentative D gene TRBD2 over 5 matching bases. The receptor was derived from a man aged 55 to 69 in good health. The sample consisted of blood. The CDR3 amino acid sequence is: CSARGWGDNNEQFF. The sequenced DNA: TGCAGTGCTAGGGGTTGGGGAGATAACAATGAGCAGTTCTTC.